This T cell receptor beta chain emerged from a study of blood T cell repertoires in COVID-19. Measured with immunoSEQ multiplex PCR; TCRdb has only the in-frame clones, and not every one. The data contain about 200,000 clones, 80% to 95% of them seen just once; the ten biggest clones take up nearly 0.55%. This clonotype was sampled from a man aged 45-65 years with acute or convalescent COVID-19. The sample taken for sequencing was peripheral blood.

This CDR3 reads CASSPQGRGTLFF. CDR3 bases: TGTGCCAGCAGTCCCCAGGGGAGAGGGACGCTGTTTTTT. J is TRBJ1-4 and V is TRBV6-2 or TRBV6-3, with D perhaps matching TRBD1 (6 bases). V was trimmed by 5 bases and J by 14 bases, leaving 18 bases between them. The CDR3 consists of 13 residues. Germline assignment: CDR1 MNHEY and CDR2 SVGEGT.